The rows below give T cell receptor beta chains drawn from one sample of a study of blood T cell repertoires in COVID-19. Sequenced by immunoSEQ multiplex PCR; TCRdb stores in-frame clones only, minus some. The profile shows about 190,000 clones, around 85% of them singletons. Sequencing was done on a sample of peripheral blood. All receptors derive from a man younger than 40 with acute or convalescent COVID-19. CDR3s include the opening cysteine and the closing phenylalanine or tryptophan. The D gene is left open where the match is weak. Some rows have no size entry. The others give once, few or many, or a class for an expanded clone.

NA	TRBJ2-2	TRBV4-1	TRBD1	TGCGCCAGCAGCACTCCAGGGGGCGGGGAGCTGTTTTTT	CASSTPGGGELFF
NA	TRBJ1-1	TRBV7-9	NA	TGTGCCAGCAGCTTAGAAACCGGGACAGAAGCTTTCTTT	CASSLETGTEAFF
NA	TRBJ1-1	TRBV19	TRBD1	TGTGCCAGTAGAGAAAGGACAGGGTGGTTCGAAGCTTTCTTT	CASRERTGWFEAFF
few	TRBJ2-3	TRBV14	TRBD2	TGTGCCAGCAGCCAAGGGACTAGATTGCGTACGCAGTATTTT	CASSQGTRLRTQYF
NA	TRBJ2-7	TRBV5-1	TRBD2	TGCGCCAGCAGGCTCACCGGGACTAGTTCCCACGAGCAGTACTTC	CASRLTGTSSHEQYF
NA	TRBJ2-7	TRBV5-6	TRBD2	TGTGCCAGTACTAGCGGCCACCCCTACGAGCAGTACTTC	CASTSGHPYEQYF
NA	TRBJ1-2	TRBV5-1	TRBD1	TGCGCCAGCAGCCTCGACAGGGGGGTTGATGGCTACACCTTC	CASSLDRGVDGYTF
NA	TRBJ2-7	TRBV6-6	NA	TGTGCCAGCAGTGGTGACAGGATCGGCGAGCAGTACTTC	CASSGDRIGEQYF
once	TRBJ2-7	TRBV28	TRBD1	TGTGCCAGCAGTGGAGGGACAGGGGGCGACGAGCAGTACTTC	CASSGGTGGDEQYF
NA	TRBJ1-5	TRBV5-8	NA	TGTGCCAGCAGCTTGAGGGGTGCGGGCAATCAGCCCCAGCATTTT	CASSLRGAGNQPQHF
NA	TRBJ1-2	TRBV30	NA	TGTGCCTGGACCAAAGACAGCACTAACTATGGCTACACCTTC	CAWTKDSTNYGYTF
once	TRBJ1-6	TRBV3-1/TRBV3-2	NA	TGTGCCAGCAGCCCGCGGGCCGCAGACTCACCCCTCCACTTT	CASSPRAADSPLHF
NA	TRBJ2-7	TRBV5-6	TRBD1	TGTGCCAGCAGCCCACAGGGGGGCAGGGGAGTTGAGCAGTACTTC	CASSPQGGRGVEQYF
once	TRBJ2-3	TRBV15	TRBD1	TGTGCCACCAGCAGGCCCGGGACAGGGGTAGATACGCAGTATTTT	CATSRPGTGVDTQYF
NA	TRBJ1-1	TRBV28	NA	TGTGCCAGCAGTGTTAAAGCTTTCTTT	CASSVKAFF
NA	TRBJ1-1	TRBV5-6	TRBD1	TGTGCCAGCAGCTTGGGGGCGGACAGGCAGAACACTGAAGCTTTCTTT	CASSLGADRQNTEAFF
NA	TRBJ2-3	TRBV14	NA	TGTGCCACCGCGGAGGGACCCCGTGTTGCAACGGATACGCAGTATTTT	CATAEGPRVATDTQYF
NA	TRBJ1-4	TRBV10-3	NA	TGTGCCATCAGTGAGTTTCCTCCAGGGGCTAACGAAAAACTGTTTTTT	CAISEFPPGANEKLFF
NA	TRBJ2-3	TRBV11-1	TRBD2	TGTGCCAGCAGCTTACGCGGGGGGGTGCCAGGAGATACGCAGTATTTT	CASSLRGGVPGDTQYF
NA	TRBJ2-7	TRBV3-1/TRBV3-2	NA	TGTGCCAGCAGCCCCCCCGGCAGGCCCTACGAGCAGTACTTC	CASSPPGRPYEQYF
NA	TRBJ1-5	TRBV28	NA	TGTGCCAGCAGTTCCGGGGGAGGGGGGTTAGTCAATCAGCCCCAGCATTTT	CASSSGGGGLVNQPQHF
NA	TRBJ1-1	TRBV6-5	NA	TGTGCCAGCAGTAAAAGGGGGGGGAAGGCTGAAGCTTTCTTT	CASSKRGGKAEAFF
NA	TRBJ1-5	TRBV5-8	NA	TGTGCCAGCAGCTTTACGACAGGTTGGGGCAATCAGCCCCAGCATTTT	CASSFTTGWGNQPQHF
NA	TRBJ1-1	TRBV6-1	NA	TGTGCCAGCAGTGGCAAGTACAGGGAACCGAACACTGAAGCTTTCTTT	CASSGKYREPNTEAFF
NA	TRBJ1-2	TRBV7-2	TRBD1	TGTGCCAGCAGCTTAGGCACAGGGGCGCTCTATGGCTACACCTTC	CASSLGTGALYGYTF
NA	TRBJ2-5	TRBV10-1	NA	TGCGCCAGCACGGCAAGCCTTGAGGGAGAGACCCAGTACTTC	CASTASLEGETQYF
NA	TRBJ2-7	TRBV6-6	NA	TGTGCCACTCAGGCCAGCGGAAGCTCCTACGAGCAGTACTTC	CATQASGSSYEQYF
NA	TRBJ2-7	TRBV2	NA	TGTGCCAGCAGTGTTGGGGCCGCCTACGAGCAGTACTTC	CASSVGAAYEQYF
NA	TRBJ1-1	TRBV27	TRBD1	TGTGCCAGCAGTCCAAGACAGGGGACTGGTGCTTTCTTT	CASSPRQGTGAFF
NA	TRBJ1-3	TRBV4-2	TRBD1	TGTGCCAGCAGCCAAGCACGGACAGGGCAAACCTCTGGAAACACCATATATTTT	CASSQARTGQTSGNTIYF
NA	TRBJ1-6	TRBV5-5	NA	TGTGCCAGCAGCTTGGCCCTTGACAGTTATAATTCACCCCTCCACTTT	CASSLALDSYNSPLHF
NA	TRBJ2-2	TRBV14	TRBD2	TGTGCCAGCAGCCGCGGGAGGGCCCTCACCGGGGAGCTGTTTTTT	CASSRGRALTGELFF
NA	TRBJ1-1	TRBV4-2	NA	TGTGCCAGCAGCCAACCCTCGACAGATAACACTGAAGCTTTCTTT	CASSQPSTDNTEAFF
NA	TRBJ1-6	TRBV7-3	NA	TGTGCCAGCAGGCCCCGACAGACAAATTCACCCCTCCACTTT	CASRPRQTNSPLHF
once	TRBJ1-1	TRBV11-2	NA	TGTGCCAGCAGCTTATCACCGAGAACTGAAGCTTTCTTT	CASSLSPRTEAFF
NA	TRBJ2-1	TRBV30	TRBD1	TGTGCCTGGGACGTAGGACAGGGGGAATACAATGAGCAGTTCTTC	CAWDVGQGEYNEQFF
NA	TRBJ2-1	TRBV5-1	NA	TGCGCCAGCAGTACACAGGTAACCTACAATGAGCAGTTCTTC	CASSTQVTYNEQFF
NA	TRBJ1-2	TRBV18	NA	TGTGCCAGCTCGGGGTGGGCGGACACCTATGGCTACACCTTC	CASSGWADTYGYTF
once	TRBJ1-3	TRBV19	NA	TGTGCCAGTACCCCACCAAACAGGGTGCGAGGAAACACCATATATTTT	CASTPPNRVRGNTIYF
NA	TRBJ1-2	TRBV5-4	NA	TGTGCCAGCAGCTTGGATAGAAAAACTAACTATGGCTACACCTTC	CASSLDRKTNYGYTF
NA	TRBJ1-5	TRBV5-6	NA	TGTGCCAGCAGCTTGACAGGGCGGGGCAATCAGCCCCAGCATTTT	CASSLTGRGNQPQHF
NA	TRBJ1-4	TRBV30	NA	TGTGCCTGGGCGCGATACGCTAATGAAAAACTGTTTTTT	CAWARYANEKLFF
NA	TRBJ2-7	TRBV5-1	TRBD1	TGCGCCAGCAGCGTCCGGGACAGGGTAACCTACGAGCAGTACTTC	CASSVRDRVTYEQYF
few	TRBJ2-7	TRBV19	TRBD2	TGTGCCAGTAGTATAGATCTATGGGCTAGCGGTTCGGTGGAGCAGTACTTC	CASSIDLWASGSVEQYF
NA	TRBJ2-3	TRBV30	NA	TGTGCCTGGAGTAGCGGGTTCACAGATACGCAGTATTTT	CAWSSGFTDTQYF
NA	TRBJ2-7	TRBV5-1	TRBD1	TGCGCCAGCAGCCACCGTTCTACCACCGACAGGGGACCTTCCTACGAGCAGTACTTC	CASSHRSTTDRGPSYEQYF
NA	TRBJ2-2	TRBV9	NA	TGTGCCAGCAGCGTAGACGGGAGTACCACCGGGGAGCTGTTTTTT	CASSVDGSTTGELFF
NA	TRBJ1-1	TRBV5-5	NA	TGTGCCAGCAGCCAAATAACAGGGACCGGGGCGGCTTTCTTT	CASSQITGTGAAFF
NA	TRBJ2-1	TRBV6-5	TRBD2	TGTGCCAGCAGCGCACTAGCGGCATACAATGAGCAGTTCTTC	CASSALAAYNEQFF
NA	TRBJ1-1	TRBV6-6	TRBD1	TGTGCCAGCAGCCAGGGACAGGGGGGGAACACTGAAGCTTTCTTT	CASSQGQGGNTEAFF
NA	TRBJ2-1	TRBV7-2	NA	TGTGCCAGCAGCCGATCGGGATATGAGCAGTTCTTC	CASSRSGYEQFF
NA	TRBJ1-1	TRBV19	TRBD1	TGTGCCAGTAGACCGACAGGGGGCTCAAGCACTGAAGCTTTCTTT	CASRPTGGSSTEAFF